One sample yielded the 7 T cell receptor beta chains listed below, sequenced in a study of CD4 T cells in relation to SARS-CoV-2 and coronaviruses. Only in-frame clones appear in the TCRdb table, and some are missing; sequencing was by immunoSEQ multiplex PCR. Of approximately 41,000 clones listed, around 77% are singletons. These TCRs are of unknown antigen specificity. Material for sequencing was memory CD4+ T cells from PBMCs, cultured in vitro. The origin of the receptors is an adult with COVID-19.

The V and J genes are TRBV5-1 and TRBJ1-6; no reliable D call. Germline CDR1 and CDR2: SGHRS and YFSETQ. Trimming shortened V by 5 bases and J by 7 bases, and 16 bases separated the two germline ends. The CDR3 loop spans 15 amino acids. CDR3 in amino acids: CASRATPAENSPLHF. For the CDR3, the DNA is TGCGCCAGCAGGGCCACCCCGGCGGAGAATTCACCCCTCCACTTT.

The chain is built from TRBV15 and TRBJ2-7; 7 positions match TRBD1. The CDR3 runs 15 residues. The germline CDR1 and CDR2 sequences are LNHNV and YYDKDF (reference sequence). The junction had 5 bases not matched to a gene; V was cut back by 0 bases and J by 3 bases. The CDR3 DNA follows: TGTGCCACCAGCAGAGATCGCAACAGGGGCTACGAGCAGTACTTC. It specifies CATSRDRNRGYEQYF.

Only a few counts were recorded for this clone. This sequence joins TRBV7-3 and TRBJ2-7, with D possibly called TRBD1 or TRBD2 (5 bases each). The CDR3 runs to 16 residues. CDR1 is SGHTA and CDR2 is FQGTGA in the germline V gene. V was shortened by 2 bases and J by 0 bases, with 14 bases between the two germline ends. CDR3 DNA sequence: TGTGCCAGCAGCTTACCCGGGACCCCTGACTCCTACGAGCAGTACTTC. Its protein is CASSLPGTPDSYEQYF.

This clone turned up a few times. The CDR3 nucleotides read TGTGCCACCAGTGTAAGCGGGCAAGAGACCCAGTACTTC. Encoded protein: CATSVSGQETQYF. The gene calls are TRBV24-1 and TRBJ2-5; D is possibly TRBD2 (6 bases). This CDR3 spans 13 amino acids. CDR1 is KGHDR, CDR2 SFDVKD, per germline. The V end was cut by 5 bases, the J end by 2 bases, with 8 bases between.

This clone was seen a few times. The chain uses TRBV30 and TRBJ2-7; TRBD1 matches 8 bases. Trimming at V came to 1 base and at J to 6 bases, leaving 14 bases not matched to a gene. Germline V gene sequence: CDR1 GTSNPN, CDR2 SVGIG (reference sequence). This CDR3 has 16 residues. CDR3 protein: CAWSAPRTGIRGEQYF. The CDR3 DNA reads TGTGCCTGGAGTGCACCTCGGACAGGGATCAGGGGCGAGCAGTACTTC. The variable domain in full, with the rest retrieved from reference TRBV30 and TRBJ2-7, is SQTIHQWPATLVQPVGSPLSLECTVEGTSNPNLYWYRQAAGRGLQLLFYSVGIGQISSEVPQNLSASRPQDRQFILSSKKLLLSDSGFYLCAWSAPRTGIRGEQYFGPGTRLTVT.

In DNA form, the CDR3 reads TGTGCCAGCAGCCCGGGACAGCTCCAAGAGACCCAGTACTTC. Its translation: CASSPGQLQETQYF. V usage is TRBV9 and J usage is TRBJ2-5; the match to TRBD1 covers 7 bases. V was clipped by 4 bases and J by 1 base; unmatched bases: 4. CDR1 is SGDLS and CDR2 is YYNGEE in the germline V gene. CDR3 length equals 14 residues.

Only a few counts were recorded for this clone. This chain joins TRBV7-9 and TRBJ1-5, with a possible D match to TRBD1 (5 bases). The V and J ends lost 2 bases and 7 bases respectively, with 9 bases between them. CDR1 SEHNR and CDR2 FQNEAQ come from the germline V gene (reference sequence). This CDR3 has 13 amino acids. DNA of the CDR3: TGTGCCAGCAGCTTAAAAGGGGAACAGCCCCAGCATTTT. This translates into CASSLKGEQPQHF.